The rows below give T cell receptor beta chains drawn from one sample of a study of blood T cell repertoires in COVID-19. Assay used: immunoSEQ multiplex PCR; TCRdb lists only in-frame clones, some missing. The data contain approximately 150,000 clones, 60% to 85% of them seen just once; the ten biggest clones take up 8.6%. The sequenced sample consisted of peripheral blood. The receptors derive from a middle-aged man with active or convalescent COVID-19. Both conserved end residues are part of each CDR3. D genes are given only for firm matches. Rows may omit the clone size; those that give it use once, few, many or a size class.

D: TRBD1; V: TRBV7-2; J: TRBJ2-1; size: NA; CDR3: CASSLGTGAQNEQFF; DNA: TGTGCCAGCAGCTTAGGGACAGGGGCGCAAAATGAGCAGTTCTTC
D: TRBD2; V: TRBV2; J: TRBJ2-2; size: NA; CDR3: CASSPLREGLDTGELFF; DNA: TGTGCCAGCAGTCCCCTGCGGGAGGGCCTAGACACCGGGGAGCTGTTTTTT
D: NA; V: TRBV10-3; J: TRBJ1-2; size: NA; CDR3: CAISRQASNYGYTF; DNA: TGTGCCATCAGTCGACAGGCTTCTAACTATGGCTACACCTTC
D: NA; V: TRBV28; J: TRBJ2-7; size: NA; CDR3: CASSSDLPPYEQYF; DNA: TGTGCCAGCAGTTCGGACTTGCCCCCCTACGAGCAGTACTTC
D: TRBD2; V: TRBV10-3; J: TRBJ2-3; size: NA; CDR3: CAISEPSGRALGTDTQYF; DNA: TGTGCCATCAGTGAGCCTAGCGGGAGGGCCCTCGGCACAGATACGCAGTATTTT
D: NA; V: TRBV2; J: TRBJ1-2; size: NA; CDR3: CASRTTANYGYTF; DNA: TGTGCCAGCAGGACGACAGCTAACTATGGCTACACCTTC
D: TRBD1; V: TRBV27; J: TRBJ1-5; size: NA; CDR3: CASSLEGQGYQPQHF; DNA: TGTGCCAGCAGTTTAGAGGGACAGGGGTATCAGCCCCAGCATTTT
D: TRBD2; V: TRBV5-6; J: TRBJ2-1; size: NA; CDR3: CASSLMASGRAVLHNEQFF; DNA: TGTGCCAGCAGCTTGATGGCTAGCGGGAGGGCCGTTCTCCACAATGAGCAGTTCTTC
D: TRBD2; V: TRBV18; J: TRBJ2-7; size: NA; CDR3: CASSPGLAREQYF; DNA: TGTGCCAGCTCCCCTGGACTAGCTCGCGAGCAGTACTTC
D: TRBD1; V: TRBV7-9; J: TRBJ1-2; size: few; CDR3: CASRVGQGDLGYTF; DNA: TGTGCCAGCAGGGTGGGACAGGGGGACCTAGGCTACACCTTC
D: NA; V: TRBV14; J: TRBJ2-3; size: NA; CDR3: CASRVASTDTQYF; DNA: TGTGCCAGCAGAGTAGCTAGCACAGATACGCAGTATTTT
D: TRBD1; V: TRBV5-1; J: TRBJ2-1; size: NA; CDR3: CASSFSNLDRANREGQFF; DNA: TGCGCCAGCAGCTTTTCGAACTTGGACAGGGCAAATCGAGAGGGGCAGTTCTTC
D: TRBD2; V: TRBV6-7; J: TRBJ2-3; size: NA; CDR3: CASSYSRGWGPADTQYF; DNA: TGTGCCAGCAGTTACTCGCGGGGGTGGGGACCCGCAGATACGCAGTATTTT
D: NA; V: TRBV7-8; J: TRBJ2-6; size: NA; CDR3: CASSPEVGAVLTF; DNA: TGTGCCAGCAGCCCAGAGGTAGGGGCCGTCCTGACTTTC
D: TRBD1; V: TRBV28; J: TRBJ2-5; size: NA; CDR3: CASRGDSQWTQYF; DNA: TGTGCCAGCAGGGGGGACAGTCAATGGACCCAGTACTTC
D: NA; V: TRBV10-3; J: TRBJ2-3; size: NA; CDR3: CAISDRDTDTQYF; DNA: TGTGCCATCAGTGACCGAGATACAGATACGCAGTATTTT
D: TRBD2; V: TRBV7-2; J: TRBJ2-5; size: NA; CDR3: CASSTGLAGLETQYF; DNA: TGTGCCAGCAGCACCGGACTAGCGGGATTGGAGACCCAGTACTTC
D: NA; V: TRBV9; J: TRBJ2-2; size: few; CDR3: CASSDRDSNTGELFF; DNA: TGTGCCAGCAGCGACCGGGACTCTAACACCGGGGAGCTGTTTTTT
D: NA; V: TRBV5-1; J: TRBJ1-1; size: few; CDR3: CASSLVGGRDTEAFF; DNA: TGCGCCAGCAGCTTGGTCGGGGGAAGGGACACTGAAGCTTTCTTT
D: TRBD2; V: TRBV7-9; J: TRBJ2-1; size: NA; CDR3: CASSLPPRLAGDRNEQFF; DNA: TGTGCCAGCAGCCTTCCCCCCAGACTAGCGGGAGATAGGAATGAGCAGTTCTTC
D: NA; V: TRBV7-3; J: TRBJ2-7; size: few; CDR3: CASSQDSYSYEQYF; DNA: TGTGCCAGCAGCCAGGACAGCTACTCCTACGAGCAGTACTTC
D: TRBD1; V: TRBV25-1; J: TRBJ1-5; size: NA; CDR3: CASSQTGNQPQHF; DNA: TGTGCCAGCAGTCAGACAGGGAATCAGCCCCAGCATTTT
D: TRBD1; V: TRBV19; J: TRBJ2-7; size: NA; CDR3: CASSSSGQGSYEQYF; DNA: TGTGCCAGTAGTTCTTCAGGACAGGGGTCCTACGAGCAGTACTTC
D: NA; V: TRBV4-1; J: TRBJ1-5; size: NA; CDR3: CASSLPGHWPQHF; DNA: TGCGCCAGCAGCCTCCCGGGACATTGGCCCCAGCATTTT
D: NA; V: TRBV28; J: TRBJ2-1; size: NA; CDR3: CASSFRTAYNEQFF; DNA: TGTGCCAGCAGTTTCCGGACAGCCTACAATGAGCAGTTCTTC
D: NA; V: TRBV28; J: TRBJ1-5; size: NA; CDR3: CASSSRREPQHF; DNA: TGTGCCAGCAGTTCCCGGCGGGAGCCCCAGCATTTT